What follows are 31 T cell receptor beta chains derived from one specimen sequenced in a study of immune heterogeneity within non-small cell lung tumors. The template consisted of bulk tumor genomic DNA, with about 600 ng used per sample. Biopsies, several per primary tumor and spaced far apart, were collected during surgery. With untreated, newly diagnosed non-small cell lung cancer, the patients went on to undergo curative surgery. TCR beta CDR3 regions came from multiplex PCR with 32 forward V and 13 reverse J primers. Using its own MiXCR run on the multiplex PCR reads, TCRdb lists one record per CDR3 protein. The data hold roughly 9,700 distinct CDR3 sequences, with around a sixth observed a single time. Input material: lung tumor tissue. Source of these receptors: a man aged 40-55 years with non-small cell lung cancer.

V and J are TRBV27 and TRBJ1-2; D unclear. The length of the CDR3 is 13 residues. Deletions cut 5 bases from V and 6 bases from J, with 13 bases between. Germline assignment: CDR1 MNHEY and CDR2 SMNVEV (reference sequence). This chain's CDR3 is CASSLGLTNGYTF. CDR3 nucleotides: TGTGCCAGCAGTCTCGGACTTACGAATGGCTACACCTTC.

V usage is TRBV7-2 and J usage is TRBJ1-4; weak D call: TRBD1 (5 bases). The germline CDR1 and CDR2 sequences are SGHTA and FQGNSA. V lost 5 bases and J lost 9, with 13 bases in between. CDR3 size: 13 residues. Written as DNA, the CDR3 is TGTGCCAGCAGCCGAGGGACGGCGAAAAAACTGTTTTTT. Its protein is CASSRGTAKKLFF.

By its share, this clonotype is medium-sized. The rearrangement joins TRBV12-3 or TRBV12-4 to TRBJ2-3, with 7 bases identical to TRBD1. The CDR3 is made up of 14 amino acids. J lost 2 bases, V lost 5 bases, and 4 bases had no gene match. This CDR3 is CASSPGQYTDTQYF. The CDR3 region has the DNA TGTGCCAGCAGTCCGGGACAGTACACAGATACGCAGTATTTT.

This rearrangement joins TRBV7-9 to TRBJ1-1, with 8 bases fitting TRBD1. The CDR3 loop spans 13 amino acids. The J segment lost 5 bases and the V segment lost 5 bases, leaving 4 bases of the junction unmatched. Germline V gene sequence: CDR1 SEHNR, CDR2 FQNEAQ (reference sequence). The CDR3 loop reads CASSRDRWTEAFF. CDR3 DNA sequence: TGTGCCAGCAGCCGGGACAGGTGGACTGAAGCTTTCTTT. Full variable domain (rest looked up from reference TRBV7-9 and TRBJ1-1): DTGVSQNPRHKITKRGQNVTFRCDPISEHNRLYWYRQTLGQGPEFLTYFQNEAQLEKSRLLSDRFSAERPKGSFSTLEIQRTEQGDSAMYLCASSRDRWTEAFFGQGTRLTVV.

Note on this clonotype: With a much larger clone just one base away, this may be a read error. The CDR3 DNA reads as TGTGCCAGCAGCCCCCGACTAGAGTCCTACAATGAGCGGTTCTTC. Translated, it gives CASSPRLESYNERFF. The chain links TRBV3-1 to TRBJ2-1; D is perhaps TRBD2 (6 bases). Per the germline V gene, CDR1 is LGHDT and CDR2 is YNNKEL (reference sequence). The length of the CDR3 is 15 residues.

The rearrangement links TRBV4-2 to TRBJ2-4; D unresolved. Germline values: CDR1 LGHNA, CDR2 YNFKEQ. The CDR3 is made up of 15 amino acids. The V end was cut by 0 bases, the J end by 0 bases, with 6 bases between. The CDR3 region has the DNA TGTGCCAGCAGCCAAGAGGAATTAGCCAAAAACATTCAGTACTTC. It encodes CASSQEELAKNIQYF.

This clonotype is medium-sized within its sample. V gene TRBV28 combines with J gene TRBJ2-7; the match to TRBD1 covers 7 bases. Losses at the gene ends were 6 bases for V and 0 bases for J; bases not matched to a gene: 5. The V gene's germline CDR1 is MDHEN and CDR2 SYDVKM. This CDR3 contains 14 residues. CDR3 sequence: CASSPGQSSYEQYF. The CDR3 bases are TGTGCCAGCAGCCCGGGACAGAGCTCCTACGAGCAGTACTTC.

In its sample, this clonotype is medium-sized (0.01 to 0.1%). The gene calls are TRBV6-2 or TRBV6-3 and TRBJ2-2, with 8 bases matching TRBD2. The junction had 3 bases not matched to a gene; V was cut back by 6 bases and J by 6 bases. The germline V gene has CDR1 MNHEY and CDR2 SVGEGT. The CDR3 is 13 amino acids. The CDR3 coding sequence is TGTGCCAGCAGCTGGACTAGCTCCGGGGAGCTGTTTTTT. Protein sequence: CASSWTSSGELFF.

This clonotype ranks as medium-sized. The chain uses TRBV14 and TRBJ1-6, with TRBD1 identical over 7 bases. Trimming cost V 2 bases and J 7 bases; bases outside gene matches: 5. The CDR3 has 15 amino acids. Germline values: CDR1 SGHDN, CDR2 FVKESK. The CDR3 region is CASSQRQGGNSPLHF. The CDR3 DNA reads as TGTGCCAGCAGCCAAAGACAGGGAGGGAATTCACCCCTCCACTTT.

This clonotype qualifies as medium-sized (0.01 to 0.1%). The V gene is TRBV20-1, the J gene TRBJ2-7, with 8 bases lining up with TRBD1. V shed 3 bases and J 2 bases; nucleotides not matched to a gene: 18. Germline V gene data show CDR1 as DFQATT and CDR2 as SNEGSKA (reference sequence). This CDR3 is 18 amino acids long. The CDR3 bases are TGCAGTGCTAGCGTTCTTTATCAGGGGGCGGGATGGCCCTACGAGCAGTACTTC. The encoded protein is CSASVLYQGAGWPYEQYF.

This clonotype has ten or more counts. The rearrangement uses TRBV19 and TRBJ2-5, with D unclear. V lost 2 bases, J lost 4 bases, and 2 bases lay in between. The CDR3 extends over 11 amino acids. Germline-derived CDR1 and CDR2 are LNHDA and SQIVND (reference sequence). The CDR3 sequence is CASSIRETQYF. The CDR3 bases are TGTGCCAGTAGTATACGAGAGACCCAGTACTTC.

In its sample, this clonotype was seen many times. CDR3 DNA: TGTGCCAGCGGGGCAGGAAAAAGCGGGGCAAGCACAGATACGCAGTATTTT. Amino acids: CASGAGKSGASTDTQYF. The chain uses TRBV7-9 and TRBJ2-3, with 7 bases fitting TRBD2. V dropped 8 bases and J dropped 0; count of bases not matched to a gene: 14. CDR3 size: 17 residues. Germline V gene data show CDR1 as SEHNR and CDR2 as FQNEAQ (reference sequence).

Ten or more counts support this clonotype. The chain couples TRBV19 to TRBJ1-5; 11 bases agree with TRBD1. J lost 3 bases, V lost 3 bases, and 4 bases had no gene match. The CDR3 has 16 amino acids. Germline CDR1 LNHDA, CDR2 SQIVND (reference sequence). The CDR3 sequence is CASSMTGQGVNQPQHF. The DNA of the CDR3 is TGTGCCAGTAGTATGACGGGACAGGGGGTCAATCAGCCCCAGCATTTT.

This clonotype is categorized as large (0.1 to 1%). The CDR3: CASRVTSGSPNEQFF. The CDR3 DNA sequence: TGTGCCAGCAGGGTAACTAGCGGGAGTCCCAATGAGCAGTTCTTC. The chain recombines TRBV6-1 with TRBJ2-1; 11 bases match TRBD2. CDR1 is MNHNS, CDR2 SASEGT, per germline. This CDR3 spans 15 amino acids. V lost 6 bases to trimming and J lost 6 bases; unmatched junction nucleotides: 7.

This clonotype was observed many times. The chain recombines TRBV20-1 with TRBJ2-2; tentative D call: TRBD1 (6 bases). Germline CDR1 is DFQATT and CDR2 is SNEGSKA (reference sequence). This CDR3 has 14 residues. Deletions cut 2 bases from V and 5 bases from J, with 12 bases between. In DNA form, the CDR3 reads TGCAGTGCTAGATCGGACAGTGCAACCGGGGAGCTGTTTTTT. Protein product: CSARSDSATGELFF.

This clonotype is medium-sized in the sample. The chain combines TRBV24-1 with TRBJ1-2, with a possible D match to TRBD1 (6 bases). The CDR3 length is 12 residues. Germline lookup yields CDR1 KGHDR and CDR2 SFDVKD. The V end lost 11 bases, the J end lost 4 bases, and 13 bases lay between the germline ends. The CDR3 DNA sequence: TGTGCCATCCAGGGGCAGACCTATGGCTACACCTTC. Translation gives CAIQGQTYGYTF.

The table lists this clonotype with many counts. V gene TRBV9 combines with J gene TRBJ1-2; no clear D. Trimming took 6 bases from V and 8 from J, leaving 17 bases between them. Germline CDR1 reads SGDLS; CDR2 reads YYNGEE. The CDR3 spans 13 residues. CDR3 coding DNA: TGTGCCAGCACCGACGGAATAACTTTGGGCTACACCTTC. This encodes CASTDGITLGYTF.

This clonotype is medium-sized by share. V and J are TRBV19 and TRBJ1-2; D ambiguous. Germline loops: CDR1 LNHDA, CDR2 SQIVND (reference sequence). The CDR3 has 16 residues. Trimming took off 7 bases at V and 0 bases at J, with 18 bases between the two ends. This chain's CDR3 is CASKVSPAGANYGYTF. DNA of the CDR3: TGTGCCAGTAAGGTTAGTCCCGCAGGAGCTAACTATGGCTACACCTTC.

In this sample, this clonotype is medium-sized. This chain connects TRBV4-3 to TRBJ2-7, with D hard to call. Germline V gene data show CDR1 as LGHNA and CDR2 as YSLEER. The V end was cut by 0 bases, the J end by 6 bases, with 15 bases between. The CDR3 spans 15 residues. As DNA, the CDR3 is TGCGCCAGCAGCCAAGATGTAGAAGGGCGAAGCGAGCAGTACTTC. It codes for CASSQDVEGRSEQYF.

By share of the sample, this clonotype is medium-sized. V gene TRBV6-1 combines with J gene TRBJ1-1; D possibly corresponds to TRBD1 (6 bases). The CDR3 is 15 amino acids. Trimming pared 6 bases from V and 3 bases from J, leaving 17 bases between. Germline V lookup: CDR1 MNHNS, CDR2 SASEGT. Written as DNA, the CDR3 is TGTGCCAGCAGACGAGAAGGGGGGTTTGACACTGAAGCTTTCTTT. This gives the protein CASRREGGFDTEAFF.

This clonotype is medium-sized in the sample. The chain combines TRBV2 with TRBJ2-7; D perhaps matches TRBD1 (5 bases). V was clipped by 6 bases and J by 2 bases, with 11 bases between them. Looked up from germline, CDR1 is SNHLY and CDR2 is FYNNEI. CDR3 length: 13 residues. Here the CDR3 reads CASSITGAYEQYF. CDR3 nucleotides: TGTGCCAGCAGCATAACAGGTGCCTACGAGCAGTACTTC.

This clonotype counts as medium-sized. The gene calls are TRBV6-1 and TRBJ2-7; D is perhaps TRBD2 (5 bases). CDR1 MNHNS and CDR2 SASEGT come from the germline V gene. The V end lost 5 bases, the J end lost 2 bases, and 13 bases lay between the germline ends. The CDR3 has 14 residues. The CDR3 DNA reads TGTGCCAGCAGTAGGAGCGGCCCCCCCTACGAGCAGTACTTC. This translates into CASSRSGPPYEQYF.

Turning to this clonotype: This may be a read error, as it is one base from a much larger clone. This chain links TRBV20-1 with TRBJ2-3; either TRBD1 or TRBD2 may supply D (6 bases each). The germline gives CDR1 DFQATT, CDR2 SNEGSKA (reference sequence). The germline V and J ends were trimmed by 3 bases and 0 bases, with 13 bases remaining between them. The CDR3 length is 15 residues. The CDR3 spells CSARSRGGSTDTQYF. Written as DNA, the CDR3 is TGCAGTGCTAGGTCTAGAGGGGGGAGCACAGATACGCAGTATTTT.

By share, this clonotype counts as medium-sized. The CDR3 DNA follows: TGTGCCAGCAGCTCTACTAGCGGGACCTCCTACGAGCAGTACTTC. Residues: CASSSTSGTSYEQYF. J is TRBJ2-7 and V is TRBV7-2, with 10 nucleotides matching TRBD2. V shed 4 bases and J 0 bases; nucleotides not matched to a gene: 3. The germline V gene encodes CDR1 SGHTA and CDR2 FQGNSA. The CDR3 totals 15 residues.

By sample fraction, this clonotype is medium-sized. V is TRBV30 and J is TRBJ1-1; D is uncertain. Germline V gene data show CDR1 as GTSNPN and CDR2 as SVGIG (reference sequence). The V end was cut by 0 bases, the J end by 5 bases, with 10 bases between. CDR3 length: 13 residues. The CDR3 sequence: CAWSVRLGTEAFF. In DNA, the CDR3 is TGTGCCTGGAGTGTACGATTGGGGACTGAAGCTTTCTTT. Using reference TRBV30 and TRBJ1-1 for the parts outside the CDR3, the full variable domain is SQTIHQWPATLVQPVGSPLSLECTVEGTSNPNLYWYRQAAGRGLQLLFYSVGIGQISSEVPQNLSASRPQDRQFILSSKKLLLSDSGFYLCAWSVRLGTEAFFGQGTRLTVV.

This clonotype is labeled as medium-sized. This sequence joins TRBV27 and TRBJ2-7; TRBD2 agrees at 8 bases. The CDR3 sequence is 14 residues long. The J segment lost 1 base and the V segment lost 5 bases, leaving 4 bases of the junction unmatched. Germline CDR1 reads MNHEY; CDR2 reads SMNVEV (reference sequence). CDR3 DNA sequence: TGTGCCAGCAGTGGAATAGCGGGGTCCTACGAGCAGTACTTC. Its protein product is CASSGIAGSYEQYF.

There are a few counts of this clonotype. Given a much more abundant clone one base away, this may be a read error. The chain carries TRBV5-8 and TRBJ2-3; the D is unclear. The CDR3 is 15 amino acids. Per the germline V gene, CDR1 is SGHTS and CDR2 is YDEGEE. Trimming took off 2 bases at V and 0 bases at J, with 10 bases between the two ends. CDR3 nucleotides: TGTGCCAGCAGCTTTGTCTCTACTAGCACAGATACGCAGTATTTT. This gives the protein CASSFVSTSTDTQYF.

By share, this clonotype ranks as medium-sized (0.01 to 0.1%). The chain links TRBV14 to TRBJ2-7; D is possibly TRBD1 or TRBD2 (5 bases each). Trimming removed 4 bases at V and 6 bases at J, with 13 bases between. CDR3 length: 13 residues. The germline V gene has CDR1 SGHDN and CDR2 FVKESK. The CDR3 here is CASSRGVRGEQYF. CDR3 DNA: TGTGCCAGCAGCCGAGGGGTACGGGGCGAGCAGTACTTC.

In its sample, this clonotype was seen many times. The chain joins TRBV12-3 or TRBV12-4 to TRBJ1-5; D unresolved. The CDR3 sequence is 12 residues long. V shed 6 bases and J shed 0 bases, with 3 bases lying between them. The CDR3 nucleotides are TGTGCCAGCAGGGGTAGCAATCAGCCCCAGCATTTT. Its translation: CASRGSNQPQHF.

For this clonotype: The missing conserved phenylalanine or tryptophan at the end of this CDR3 makes a read error likely. The DNA is omitted, as the CDR3 cannot be located on it reliably, and the CDR3 follows TCRdb's listing. The genes are TRBV27 and TRBJ2-3; the table's TRBD2 call for D was not verified on the DNA. CDR1 MNHEY and CDR2 SMNVEV come from the germline V gene (reference sequence). The CDR3 is made up of 17 amino acids, end residues included. CDR3 amino acids: CASRGLVAGSHEQYFGP.

This clonotype occurred many times. V usage is TRBV10-3 and J usage is TRBJ1-1, with D tentatively TRBD1 (5 bases). The CDR3 loop spans 14 amino acids. The germline CDR1 and CDR2 sequences are ENHRY and SYGVKD. V lost 5 bases to trimming and J lost 0 bases, with 10 bases between them. The DNA for the CDR3 is TGTGCCATCAGTCGGACATCCATGAACACTGAAGCTTTCTTT. Translating gives CAISRTSMNTEAFF.